Below are 18 T cell receptor beta chains sequenced from a single sample in a study of memory CD4+ T cells and cytomegalovirus serostatus. Clones were read by immunoSEQ multiplex PCR, and TCRdb kept only the in-frame ones, dropping some. The sample carries about 44,000 clones, approximately 81% recorded once. The sort gate was single viable CD3+CD4+CD8-CD45RO+ cells for memory CD4+ T cells. Sample: memory CD4+ T cells from blood. The origin of the receptors is an adult in good health and CMV-seronegative.

V is TRBV5-1 and J is TRBJ2-3; TRBD1 or TRBD2 may be the D gene (5 bases each). The CDR3 sequence is 15 residues long. Germline CDR1 is SGHRS and CDR2 is YFSETQ. The V end was cut by 0 bases, the J end by 0 bases, with 8 bases between. CDR3 sequence (DNA): TGCGCCAGCAGCTTGGACAGGACTAGCACAGATACGCAGTATTTT. Translation: CASSLDRTSTDTQYF.

The chain has TRBV6-6 and TRBJ2-1, with D hard to call. The CDR3 extends over 14 amino acids. V dropped 6 bases and J dropped 0 bases, with 9 bases sitting between them. Germline V CDR1 and CDR2: MNHNY, SVGAGI (reference sequence). The CDR3 is CASRFSSSYNEQFF. The DNA of the CDR3 is TGTGCCAGCAGATTTAGCAGCTCCTACAATGAGCAGTTCTTC.

The rearrangement links TRBV20-1 to TRBJ2-3; D call uncertain. The ends were cut back, 6 bases at V and 0 bases at J, with 1 base in the middle. In germline, CDR1 is DFQATT, CDR2 SNEGSKA (reference sequence). The CDR3 is made up of 10 amino acids. In DNA form, the CDR3 reads TGCAGTGCGAGCACAGATACGCAGTATTTT. This translates into CSASTDTQYF.

This chain joins TRBV5-8 and TRBJ2-3; D gene ambiguous. The CDR3 consists of 14 residues. Germline V gene lookup returns CDR1 SGHTS and CDR2 YDEGEE. Trimming took 4 bases from V and 5 from J, leaving 14 bases between them. The CDR3 DNA sequence: TGTGCCAGCAGCGATGACACGATCAGAGATACGCAGTATTTT. Translated, it gives CASSDDTIRDTQYF.

The chain recombines TRBV7-2 with TRBJ2-6; no definite D call. The CDR3 spans 15 residues. Trimming left V 6 bases short and J 1 base short, with 10 bases between. The germline gives CDR1 SGHTA, CDR2 FQGNSA. Here the CDR3 reads CASSHRASGANVLTF. In nucleotides, the CDR3 is TGTGCCAGCAGTCACCGGGCATCTGGGGCCAACGTCCTGACTTTC.

This sequence joins TRBV19 and TRBJ2-5; D unclear. The CDR3 covers 12 residues. V lost 9 bases and J lost 5, with 13 bases in between. The V gene's germline CDR1 is LNHDA and CDR2 SQIVND (reference sequence). The DNA of the CDR3 is TGTGCCAGCCCCCGCGGCCCGGAGACCCAGTACTTC. Amino acids: CASPRGPETQYF. Full variable domain (rest looked up from reference TRBV19 and TRBJ2-5): DGGITQSPKYLFRKEGQNVTLSCEQNLNHDAMYWYRQDPGQGLRLIYYSQIVNDFQKGDIAEGYSVSREKKESFPLTVTSAQKNPTAFYLCASPRGPETQYFGPGTRLLVL.

The chain is built from TRBV5-4 and TRBJ2-7; the match to TRBD1 covers 8 bases. The germline gives CDR1 SGHNT, CDR2 YYREEE (reference sequence). The CDR3 covers 15 residues. Trimming cost V 2 bases and J 6 bases; bases outside gene matches: 10. The CDR3 spells CASSFDRGGNFEQYF. CDR3 coding DNA: TGTGCCAGCAGCTTCGACAGGGGAGGCAATTTCGAGCAGTACTTC.

This chain uses TRBV5-5 with TRBJ2-5, with a tentative D call TRBD2 (6 bases). Looked up from germline, CDR1 is SGHKS and CDR2 is YYEKEE (reference sequence). Trimming left V 2 bases short and J 5 bases short, with 7 bases between. The CDR3 sequence is 12 residues long. DNA for the CDR3: TGTGCCAGCAGCTTTCTAGCGGAGACCCAGTACTTC. It translates to CASSFLAETQYF.

The rearrangement uses TRBV6-6 and TRBJ1-2; possibly TRBD1 for D (5 bases). V was cut by 6 bases and J by 7 bases, with 9 bases left in between. This CDR3 contains 11 residues. Looked up from germline, CDR1 is MNHNY and CDR2 is SVGAGI (reference sequence). The CDR3 region has the DNA TGTGCCAGCAGACTTAGGGGTGGCTACACCTTC. It is translated as CASRLRGGYTF.

This rearrangement joins TRBV18 to TRBJ2-7, with D perhaps matching TRBD1 (6 bases). Trimming pared 6 bases from V and 2 bases from J, leaving 17 bases between. The germline CDR1 and CDR2 sequences are KGHSH and LQKENI. The length of the CDR3 is 15 residues. The CDR3 bases are TGTGCCAGCTCCCAACAACAGGGATCCGCCTACGAGCAGTACTTC. Its protein is CASSQQQGSAYEQYF. Combining the CDR3 with reference TRBV18 and TRBJ2-7 gives the whole variable domain NAGVMQNPRHLVRRRGQEARLRCSPMKGHSHVYWYRQLPEEGLKFMVYLQKENIIDESGMPKERFSAEFPKEGPSILRIQQVVRGDSAAYFCASSQQQGSAYEQYFGPGTRLTVT.

The chain joins TRBV27 to TRBJ2-1; D is unresolved. The CDR3 has 16 residues. The V end lost 3 bases, the J end lost 4 bases, and 16 bases lay between the germline ends. From germline, CDR1 is MNHEY and CDR2 SMNVEV (reference sequence). In DNA form, the CDR3 reads TGTGCCAGCAGTTTTAGTCCGACCTGGGGTTACAATGAGCAGTTCTTC. This encodes CASSFSPTWGYNEQFF.

This clone was picked up one time. CDR3 protein: CASKRGQGMGNTEAFF. CDR3 nucleotides: TGTGCCAGTAAGAGGGGACAGGGTATGGGGAACACTGAAGCTTTCTTT. The chain is built from TRBV19 and TRBJ1-1; 9 bases agree with TRBD1. The CDR3 totals 16 residues. Germline lookup yields CDR1 LNHDA and CDR2 SQIVND (reference sequence). With 7 bases clipped from V and 1 base from J, the junction kept 10 bases outside the gene matches.

This sequence joins TRBV18 and TRBJ1-5, with a weak D call TRBD1 (6 bases). The CDR3 is 14 residues long. Looked up from germline, CDR1 is KGHSH and CDR2 is LQKENI. Trimming took off 2 bases at V and 5 bases at J, with 10 bases between the two ends. CDR3: CASSPGQSDQPQHF. The CDR3 DNA follows: TGTGCCAGCTCACCAGGACAGTCCGATCAGCCCCAGCATTTT.

The genes are TRBV5-6 and TRBJ2-4; tentative D call: TRBD1 (6 bases). The CDR3 loop spans 16 amino acids. Germline V CDR1 and CDR2: SGHDT, YYEEEE. V shed 4 bases and J shed 3 bases, with 17 bases lying between them. Here the CDR3 DNA reads TGTGCCAGCAGCCGCCTCTACACAGGGAACAAAAACATTCAGTACTTC. This translates into CASSRLYTGNKNIQYF.

The gene calls are TRBV18 and TRBJ2-5, with D possibly matching TRBD1 (5 bases). This CDR3 comprises 13 residues. CDR1 KGHSH and CDR2 LQKENI come from the germline V gene. V was trimmed by 4 bases and J by 4 bases, leaving 10 bases between them. CDR3 in DNA: TGTGCCAGCTCACAGGGGTCCGCAGAGACCCAGTACTTC. Translated: CASSQGSAETQYF. The full variable domain, completed using reference TRBV18 and TRBJ2-5, is NAGVMQNPRHLVRRRGQEARLRCSPMKGHSHVYWYRQLPEEGLKFMVYLQKENIIDESGMPKERFSAEFPKEGPSILRIQQVVRGDSAAYFCASSQGSAETQYFGPGTRLLVL.

The rearrangement uses TRBV7-2 and TRBJ1-1, with D possibly being TRBD1 (6 bases). Germline V lookup: CDR1 SGHTA, CDR2 FQGNSA. This CDR3 spans 14 amino acids. V was cut by 4 bases and J by 0 bases, with 9 bases left in between. For the CDR3, the DNA is TGTGCCAGCAGCTATGGACAGCTGAACACTGAAGCTTTCTTT. Protein sequence: CASSYGQLNTEAFF.

The chain combines TRBV7-9 with TRBJ1-1, with D maybe TRBD1 (5 bases). This CDR3 is 18 amino acids long. Germline values: CDR1 SEHNR, CDR2 FQNEAQ (reference sequence). V gave up 3 bases and J gave up 7 bases, with 27 bases separating them. CDR3 DNA: TGTGCCAGCAGCTTCACAACAGGTTTTTGGCGGGAAAAGGATGAAGCTTTCTTT. Encoded protein: CASSFTTGFWREKDEAFF.

The chain uses TRBV6-6 and TRBJ1-1; possible D gene TRBD1, 6 bases. Trimming left V 10 bases short and J 4 bases short, with 22 bases between. The CDR3 length is 15 residues. Per the germline V gene, CDR1 is MNHNY and CDR2 is SVGAGI (reference sequence). The CDR3 loop is CATTPLQGSGTEAFF. The CDR3 DNA follows: TGTGCCACCACCCCCCTACAGGGATCGGGCACTGAAGCTTTCTTT.